These T cell receptor beta chains were read from a single sample in a study of blood T cell repertoires in COVID-19. This table comes from immunoSEQ multiplex PCR, and its TCRdb copy is limited to in-frame clones, with some not included. The sample shows roughly 500,000 clones, 89% of them seen only once. Sequenced sample: peripheral blood. The receptors stem from a man between 18 and 29 years old with COVID-19, enrolled during active disease. Both conserved end residues are part of each CDR3. A D gene is named only where the DNA matches it firmly. Clone size is not always given. Where it is, it says once, few, many or a class for expanded clones.

- TRBJ1-2 - TRBV18 CASSYVVRDPYGYTF TGTGCCAGCTCCTACGTAGTGAGGGATCCCTATGGCTACACCTTC
- TRBJ2-7 TRBD1 TRBV13 CASSPWDSYEQYF TGTGCCAGCAGCCCCTGGGACAGCTACGAGCAGTACTTC
once TRBJ2-1 TRBD2 TRBV4-1 CASSQNSGTGGNEQFF TGCGCCAGCAGCCAAAATAGCGGGACCGGGGGCAATGAGCAGTTCTTC
few TRBJ1-5 - TRBV6-5 CASRGTSGNQPQHF TGTGCCAGCAGAGGGACATCCGGCAATCAGCCCCAGCATTTT
- TRBJ2-2 - TRBV27 CASSPRSNTGELFF TGTGCCAGCAGTCCTCGGTCGAACACCGGGGAGCTGTTTTTT
- TRBJ1-1 - TRBV7-9 CASREVMNTEAFF TGTGCCAGCAGAGAGGTTATGAACACTGAAGCTTTCTTT
once TRBJ2-7 - TRBV30 CAWSVSGPYEQYF TGTGCCTGGAGTGTCAGCGGGCCCTACGAGCAGTACTTC
- TRBJ2-1 TRBD1 TRBV7-9 CATGTGDYNEQFF TGTGCCACCGGGACAGGGGACTACAATGAGCAGTTCTTC
- TRBJ2-2 - TRBV18 CASSPSANTGELFF TGTGCCAGCTCACCATCTGCGAACACCGGGGAGCTGTTTTTT
- TRBJ2-7 TRBD2 TRBV7-8 CASSLASGVSYEQYF TGTGCCAGCAGCTTAGCTAGCGGGGTCTCCTACGAGCAGTACTTC
- TRBJ2-7 TRBD1 TRBV12-5 CASGSGGDRGYEQYF TGTGCTAGTGGTTCCGGCGGGGACAGGGGCTACGAGCAGTACTTC
- TRBJ2-7 - TRBV3-1/TRBV3-2 CASGDLGAEQYF TGTGCCAGCGGGGACTTGGGTGCCGAGCAGTACTTC
- TRBJ1-5 - TRBV18 CASSPQGGEVQPQHF TGTGCCAGCTCACCACAAGGAGGTGAGGTTCAGCCCCAGCATTTT
- TRBJ2-1 TRBD2 TRBV7-2 CASSFSTSENEQFF TGTGCCAGCAGCTTTTCCACTAGCGAGAATGAGCAGTTCTTC
- TRBJ2-2 - TRBV6-5 CASKEGGLDTGELFF TGTGCCAGCAAGGAGGGGGGGCTGGACACCGGGGAGCTGTTTTTT
- TRBJ2-1 - TRBV12-1 CASSLGLAGDEGNYNEQFF TGTGCCAGCAGCCTGGGACTAGCGGGAGACGAAGGAAATTACAATGAGCAGTTCTTC
- TRBJ2-3 TRBD2 TRBV3-1/TRBV3-2 CASSQSSGGAADTQYF TGTGCCAGCAGCCAATCCTCCGGGGGGGCAGCAGATACGCAGTATTTT
- TRBJ1-3 TRBD1 TRBV29-1 CSVGQGQSGNTIYF TGCAGCGTGGGACAGGGGCAGTCTGGAAACACCATATATTTT
- TRBJ2-2 - TRBV4-2 CASSQPRKPNTGELFF TGTGCCAGCAGCCAACCTAGAAAACCAAACACCGGGGAGCTGTTTTTT
- TRBJ1-5 - TRBV6-5 CASRFDRYSNQPQHF TGTGCCAGCAGGTTTGACAGATATAGCAATCAGCCCCAGCATTTT
- TRBJ2-2 TRBD1 TRBV5-4 CASSLGQGADTGELFF TGTGCCAGCAGCCTGGGACAGGGGGCCGACACCGGGGAGCTGTTTTTT
- TRBJ2-7 - TRBV5-6 CASSLKNRGGYEQYF TGTGCCAGCAGCCTAAAAAACAGGGGAGGCTACGAGCAGTACTTC
once TRBJ1-2 - TRBV6-5 CASRKLGTNYGYTF TGTGCCAGCAGGAAACTCGGGACTAACTATGGCTACACCTTC
- TRBJ2-5 TRBD2 TRBV24-1 CATSDQRGSQETQYF TGTGCCACCAGTGACCAGCGGGGTTCTCAAGAGACCCAGTACTTC
- TRBJ2-3 TRBD2 TRBV2 CASTLRTSGGHTQYF TGTGCCAGCACCCTCCGGACTAGCGGGGGCCATACGCAGTATTTT
- TRBJ2-7 TRBD2 TRBV23-1 CASSLSGKIPNEQYF TGCGCCAGCAGCCTAAGCGGGAAGATCCCAAACGAGCAGTACTTC
- TRBJ2-2 - TRBV10-1 CASTSTGELFF TGCGCCAGCACTAGTACCGGGGAGCTGTTTTTT
- TRBJ1-1 TRBD1 TRBV13 CASSQLAGQGVAFF TGTGCCAGCAGCCAACTAGCGGGACAGGGGGTAGCTTTCTTT
once TRBJ1-6 - TRBV23-1 CASSQPPRAQYNSPLHF TGCGCCAGCAGTCAACCCCCGCGCGCACAGTATAATTCACCCCTCCACTTT
- TRBJ2-5 TRBD2 TRBV11-2 CASSLRSSGRYQETQYF TGTGCCAGCAGCTTAAGGTCCAGCGGGAGGTACCAAGAGACCCAGTACTTC
- TRBJ2-7 - TRBV7-7 CASSPTQLAPIPSYEQYF TGTGCTAGCAGTCCTACCCAACTAGCCCCAATCCCCTCCTACGAGCAGTACTTC
once TRBJ2-3 TRBD2 TRBV5-4 CASSLPGAGGLADTQYF TGTGCCAGCAGCTTGCCGGGTGCGGGGGGGTTGGCAGATACGCAGTATTTT
- TRBJ1-4 - TRBV7-8 CASSWDLNEKLFF TGTGCCAGCAGCTGGGACTTAAATGAAAAACTGTTTTTT
- TRBJ2-2 - TRBV19 CASSLRQGGTGELFF TGTGCCAGTAGTTTACGTCAGGGCGGAACCGGGGAGCTGTTTTTT
once TRBJ2-7 - TRBV3-1/TRBV3-2 CASSQGDRRPYEQYF TGTGCCAGCAGCCAAGGAGACAGGAGACCCTACGAGCAGTACTTC
- TRBJ2-3 - TRBV28 CASCPPADTQYF TGTGCCAGCTGCCCCCCGGCAGATACGCAGTATTTT
- TRBJ2-7 TRBD2 TRBV3-1/TRBV3-2 CASSRTSGYEQYF TGTGCCAGCAGCCGGACTAGCGGATACGAGCAGTACTTC
- TRBJ2-7 - TRBV16 CASSPGVLDEQYF TGTGCCAGCAGCCCGGGGGTTTTGGACGAGCAGTACTTC
- TRBJ1-5 TRBD1 TRBV11-2 CASSLDGTGAFNQPQHF TGTGCCAGCAGCTTAGATGGGACAGGGGCGTTCAATCAGCCCCAGCATTTT
- TRBJ1-1 - TRBV12-3/TRBV12-4 CASRPNSGTEAFF TGTGCCAGCAGACCGAACTCGGGCACTGAAGCTTTCTTT